This paragraph reports one T cell receptor beta chain. This CDR3 spans 16 amino acids. The V and J ends lost 1 base and 3 bases respectively, with 13 bases between them. CDR1 LGHNA and CDR2 YSLEER come from the germline V gene. This sample was included in a study of cytomegalovirus exposure and HLA in healthy donors. Study at large: The approximately 100 million unique TCR beta sequences, from roughly 170 million T cells, were found by an earlier analysis.

The PCR made use of 60 Vbeta and 13 Jbeta primers. The repertoire was sequenced with immunoSEQ multiplex PCR; TCRdb's copy has only in-frame clones and lacks some. The sample lists over 200,000 clones, more than 75% occurring once. The TCR was taken from a woman aged 35 to 49 in good health and CMV-seropositive. The chain recombines TRBV4-3 with TRBJ1-3; D may be TRBD1 (5 bases). Sequencing was carried out using PBMCs. CDR3 region: CASSQGRGGNGNTIYF. Here the CDR3 DNA reads TGCGCCAGCAGCCAAGGGCGGGGGGGGAATGGAAACACCATATATTTT.